This T cell receptor (beta chain) comes out of a study of blood T cell repertoires in COVID-19. Across the study: The United States, Italy and Spain supplied acute and convalescent COVID-19 samples. T cells, B-cell-depleted T cells, or PBMCs supplied cDNA or gDNA.

This CDR3 spans 13 amino acids. Trimming took off 3 bases at V and 4 bases at J, with 9 bases between the two ends. Germline lookup yields CDR1 LGHNA and CDR2 YSLEER. Produced via immunoSEQ multiplex PCR; TCRdb's table is partial and in-frame only. The sample has roughly 150,000 clones, approximately 80% seen once. V gene TRBV4-3 combines with J gene TRBJ2-5; D is perhaps TRBD2 (5 bases). This clonotype was obtained from a man aged 60-69 years who had recovered from COVID-19. Sequencing used peripheral blood. The CDR3 DNA is TGCGCCAGCAGCCATTCGAGCGGAGAGACCCAGTACTTC. As protein: CASSHSSGETQYF.